These 15 T cell receptor beta chains share one sample of origin, sequenced in a study of early T cells in non-severe SARS-CoV-2 infection. MiXCR, applied by TCRdb to the 5' RACE reads, yields one record per CDR3 protein. The data show approximately 89,000 distinct CDR3 sequences, around 15% seen once. The sequenced sample was whole blood. The receptors were sampled from an adult who was a healthcare worker with PCR-confirmed SARS-CoV-2 infection or an uninfected control (not recorded which).

The rearrangement links TRBV6-5 to TRBJ1-1; D not certain. Germline assignment: CDR1 MNHEY and CDR2 SVGAGI. The CDR3 has 14 residues. V lost 4 bases, J lost 1 base, and 10 bases lay in between. CDR3 coding DNA: TGTGCCAGCAGTTTGTGGGTATCGAACACTGAAGCTTTCTTT. As protein: CASSLWVSNTEAFF.

V usage is TRBV11-2 and J usage is TRBJ2-7; 9 positions agree with TRBD1. The trim removed 5 bases at V and 6 bases at J, leaving 11 bases unmatched. Germline CDR1 SGHAT, CDR2 FQNNGV. The CDR3 is 15 amino acids. CDR3 residues: CASSPGDRAASEQYF. CDR3 DNA sequence: TGTGCCAGCAGCCCGGGGGACAGGGCCGCAAGCGAGCAGTACTTC.

This clonotype turned up a few times. The rearrangement uses TRBV7-2 and TRBJ2-1, with D uncertain. This CDR3 has 15 residues. The germline V gene encodes CDR1 SGHTA and CDR2 FQGNSA. V dropped 4 bases and J dropped 1 base, with 11 bases sitting between them. The chain's CDR3 is CASSYRLGSYNEQFF. In DNA, the CDR3 is TGTGCCAGCAGCTACAGACTTGGGTCCTACAATGAGCAGTTCTTC.

This clonotype was observed a few times. CDR3 residues: CASSLREYDLGLAGRGQFF. In DNA form, the CDR3 reads TGTGCCAGCAGCTTGAGGGAGTATGATCTGGGACTAGCGGGCCGCGGGCAGTTCTTC. This chain joins TRBV5-6 and TRBJ2-1; 12 bases line up with TRBD2. With V trimmed by 1 base and J by 12 bases, 20 bases remained unmatched. The CDR3 has 19 residues. Germline assignment: CDR1 SGHDT and CDR2 YYEEEE.

Ten or more counts support this clonotype. This rearrangement joins TRBV7-2 to TRBJ2-3; a weak D match, TRBD2 (6 bases). Looked up from germline, CDR1 is SGHTA and CDR2 is FQGNSA. This CDR3 is built from 15 residues. The V gene lost 2 bases and the J gene lost 1 base, with 10 bases spanning the gap. The CDR3 DNA reads TGTGCCAGCAGCTTATTCGGGGGAGGCACAGATACGCAGTATTTT. Protein: CASSLFGGGTDTQYF. Combining the CDR3 with reference TRBV7-2 and TRBJ2-3 gives the whole variable domain GAGVSQSPSNKVTEKGKDVELRCDPISGHTALYWYRQSLGQGLEFLIYFQGNSAPDKSGLPSDRFSAERTGGSVSTLTIQRTQQEDSAVYLCASSLFGGGTDTQYFGPGTRLTVL.

This clonotype came up many times. CDR3 nucleotides: TGCAGTGCTAGAACTGGGGGAAGGAACACTGAAGCTTTCTTT. Amino acids: CSARTGGRNTEAFF. This rearrangement joins TRBV20-1 to TRBJ1-1; possibly TRBD1 for D (5 bases). This CDR3 is built from 14 residues. Between the trimmed V and J ends, which lost 2 bases and 1 base, there was a span of 11 bases. Per germline, CDR1 DFQATT and CDR2 SNEGSKA (reference sequence).

The V gene is TRBV3-1, the J gene TRBJ2-1; TRBD2 matches at 14 bases. From germline, CDR1 is LGHDT and CDR2 YNNKEL (reference sequence). This CDR3 is 16 amino acids long. V lost 4 bases to trimming and J lost 8 bases; unmatched junction nucleotides: 7. In nucleotides, the CDR3 is TGTGCCAGCAGCCTCCGACTAGCGGGAGGGGTCGATGAGCAGTTCTTC. Its protein is CASSLRLAGGVDEQFF.

A word on this clonotype: Since a much larger clone is just one base distant, this may be a read error. V and J are TRBV7-9 and TRBJ2-2; D unclear. Trimming left V 11 bases short and J 7 bases short, with 14 bases between. The CDR3 covers 12 residues. Germline values: CDR1 SEHNR, CDR2 FQNEAQ (reference sequence). Written as DNA, the CDR3 is TGTGCCCCCGAAGGTGGAATCGGGGAGCTGTTTTTT. It is translated as CAPEGGIGELFF.

Ten or more counts support this clonotype. V gene TRBV18 combines with J gene TRBJ2-7; TRBD1 matches 10 bases. This CDR3 is 16 amino acids long. Germline V gives CDR1 KGHSH, CDR2 LQKENI. With V trimmed by 3 bases and J by 2 bases, 7 bases remained unmatched. The CDR3 loop reads CASSPTTGGDPYEQYF. DNA of the CDR3: TGTGCCAGCTCACCTACGACAGGGGGCGACCCCTACGAGCAGTACTTC.

There are many counts of this clonotype. The rearrangement joins TRBV5-1 to TRBJ2-7; 8 positions match TRBD2. Germline lookup yields CDR1 SGHRS and CDR2 YFSETQ. The J segment lost 0 bases and the V segment lost 0 bases, leaving 2 bases of the junction unmatched. The CDR3 runs to 15 residues. CDR3 in amino acids: CASSLGGTSSYEQYF. In nucleotides, the CDR3 is TGCGCCAGCAGCTTGGGTGGGACTAGCTCCTACGAGCAGTACTTC.

V is TRBV20-1 and J is TRBJ2-1; 9 nucleotides match TRBD2. The CDR3 is 16 amino acids. CDR1 and CDR2 (germline): DFQATT, SNEGSKA (reference sequence). Losses at the gene ends were 2 bases for V and 4 bases for J; bases not matched to a gene: 9. The CDR3 is CSARKRLADRYNEQFF. In nucleotides, the CDR3 is TGCAGTGCTAGAAAAAGACTAGCGGACCGATACAATGAGCAGTTCTTC.

V and J are TRBV5-1 and TRBJ1-2, with D hard to call. The CDR3 spans 14 residues. CDR1 SGHRS and CDR2 YFSETQ come from the germline V gene. Trimming pared 0 bases from V and 7 bases from J, leaving 13 bases between. Here the CDR3 DNA reads TGCGCCAGCAGCTTGGTACCGGGCACGGGTGGCTACACCTTC. As protein: CASSLVPGTGGYTF.

This clonotype appeared many times. The chain couples TRBV7-3 to TRBJ2-7, with 11 bases lining up with TRBD2. The CDR3 covers 16 residues. The germline gives CDR1 SGHTA, CDR2 FQGTGA. The ends lost 0 bases at V and 2 bases at J; junction bases unmatched: 3. DNA of the CDR3: TGTGCCAGCAGCTTAACTCCGGGACTAGCGGCCTACGAGCAGTACTTC. Protein sequence: CASSLTPGLAAYEQYF.

This clonotype was observed at least ten times. At one boundary the junction diverges from the germline segment, which might be a read error. The CDR3 is CSAEDRGDYGYTF. The CDR3 bases are TGCAGCGCTGAAGACAGGGGCGACTATGGCTACACCTTC. V and J are TRBV29-1 and TRBJ1-2; 8 bases agree with TRBD1. The CDR3 spans 13 residues. Per germline, CDR1 SQVTM and CDR2 ANQGSEA.

This clonotype has a count of ten or more. The V call is TRBV27, the J call TRBJ2-2, with 7 bases matching TRBD1. This CDR3 contains 13 residues. Germline trimming cut 9 bases from V and 4 bases from J; bases unmatched to any gene: 5. Germline loops: CDR1 MNHEY, CDR2 SMNVEV (reference sequence). In DNA form, the CDR3 reads TGTGCCAGTTCGACAGGGTCCACCGGGGAGCTGTTTTTT. It codes for CASSTGSTGELFF.